This T cell receptor (beta chain) was identified during a study of breast tumors, draining lymph nodes, adjacent tissues. Points from the study as a whole: Luminal-like breast cancer showed significantly higher tumor–nontumor repertoire similarity than basal-like. Compared with lymph nodes, tumors were less diverse; compared with nontumor tissue, more.

TCRdb reprocessed the multiplex PCR reads with MiXCR, giving one entry per CDR3 protein. The sample has 12,000 to 15,000 distinct CDR3 sequences, around three fifths seen once; the top ten hold more than 30%. Germline loops: CDR1 SGDLS, CDR2 YYNGEE. V lost 3 bases to trimming and J lost 6 bases, with 9 bases between them. The CDR3 sequence is 12 residues long. Notes on this clonotype: What it binds is unknown.

The chain recombines TRBV9 with TRBJ1-2, with D unclear. The sequenced material came from tumor-adjacent breast tissue. The TCR was taken from a female donor with breast cancer. Some clones in this sample may be carry-over from other donors' samples. CDR3 sequence: CASSAPEHGYTF. CDR3 DNA: TGTGCCAGCAGCGCCCCAGAACATGGCTACACCTTC.